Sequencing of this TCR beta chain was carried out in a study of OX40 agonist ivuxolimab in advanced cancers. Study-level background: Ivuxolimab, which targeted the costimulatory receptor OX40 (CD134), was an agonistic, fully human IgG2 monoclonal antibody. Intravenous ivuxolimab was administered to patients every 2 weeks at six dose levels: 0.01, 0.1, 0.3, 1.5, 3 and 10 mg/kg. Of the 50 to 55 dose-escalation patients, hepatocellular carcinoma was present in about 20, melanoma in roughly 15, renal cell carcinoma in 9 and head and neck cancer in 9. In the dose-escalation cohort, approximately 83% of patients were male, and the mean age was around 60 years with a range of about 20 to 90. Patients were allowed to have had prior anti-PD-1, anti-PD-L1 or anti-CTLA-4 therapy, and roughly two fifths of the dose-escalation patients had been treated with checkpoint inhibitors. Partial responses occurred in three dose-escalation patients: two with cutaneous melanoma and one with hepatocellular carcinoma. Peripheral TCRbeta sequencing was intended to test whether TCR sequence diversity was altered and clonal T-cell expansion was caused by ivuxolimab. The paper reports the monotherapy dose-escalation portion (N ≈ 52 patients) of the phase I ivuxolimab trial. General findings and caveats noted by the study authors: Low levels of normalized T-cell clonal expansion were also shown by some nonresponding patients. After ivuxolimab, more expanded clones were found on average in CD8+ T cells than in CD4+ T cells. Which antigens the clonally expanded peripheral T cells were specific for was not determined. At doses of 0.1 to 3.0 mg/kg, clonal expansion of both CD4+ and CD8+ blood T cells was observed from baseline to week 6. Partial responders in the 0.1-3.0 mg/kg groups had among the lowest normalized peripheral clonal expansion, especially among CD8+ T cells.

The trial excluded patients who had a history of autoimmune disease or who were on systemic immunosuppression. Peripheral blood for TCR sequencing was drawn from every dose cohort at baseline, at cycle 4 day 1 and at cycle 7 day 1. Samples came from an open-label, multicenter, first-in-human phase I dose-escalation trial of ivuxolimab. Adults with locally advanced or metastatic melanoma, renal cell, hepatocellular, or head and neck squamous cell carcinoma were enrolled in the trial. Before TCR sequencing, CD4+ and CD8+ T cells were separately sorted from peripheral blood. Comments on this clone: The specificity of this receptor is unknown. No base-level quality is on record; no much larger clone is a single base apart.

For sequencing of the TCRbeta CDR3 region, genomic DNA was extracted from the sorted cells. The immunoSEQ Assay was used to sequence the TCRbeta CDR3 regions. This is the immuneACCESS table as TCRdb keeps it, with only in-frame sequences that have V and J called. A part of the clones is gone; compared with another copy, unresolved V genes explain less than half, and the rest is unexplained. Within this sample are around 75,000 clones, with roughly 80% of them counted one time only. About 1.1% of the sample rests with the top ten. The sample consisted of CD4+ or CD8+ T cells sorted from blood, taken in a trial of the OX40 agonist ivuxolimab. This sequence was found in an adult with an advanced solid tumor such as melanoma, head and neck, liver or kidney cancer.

The DNA is as follows: TGTGCCAGCAGCTTGGGGAGACAGGGGGAGGGAGGAAACACCATATATTTT. The resulting protein is CASSLGRQGEGGNTIYF. The rearrangement joined TRBV7-8 to TRBJ1-3, and 9 junctional nucleotides match TRBD1. The CDR3 starts with the cysteine, ends with the phenylalanine, and has 17 residues. Just the 51-base CDR3 DNA is kept, in frame starting at base 1. CDR1 and CDR2 were assigned from the germline V gene as SGHVS and FQNEAQ. V ends up 3 bases short and J 4 bases short, with an unmatched junction base count of 10. Here the CDR3 is joined to the reference TRBV7-8 and TRBJ1-3 genes, and the full variable domain is: GAGVSQSPRYKVAKRGQDVALRCDPISGHVSLFWYQQALGQGPEFLTYFQNEAQLDKSGLPSDRFFAERPEGSVSTLKIQRTQQEDSAVYLCASSLGRQGEGGNTIYFGEGSWLTVV.